The present T cell receptor beta chain was sequenced within a study of Ad26.COV2.S vaccination and SARS-CoV-2 variants. Study-wide background: Trial arm assignment for the donor was COV1001 Ad26.COV2.S. Administration of Ad26.COV2.S was intramuscular, either once or twice 56 days apart.

Profiled with immunoSEQ multiplex PCR; TCRdb holds only in-frame clones, not every one. The sample yields hundreds of thousands of clones, about 93% seen once. The treatment denotes: around 19 received Ad26.COV2.S at low or high dose, single or two shots; several received placebo; per-sample allocation not given. The study sampled participants on day 63 after the first vaccine or placebo injection. Vaccination used an Ad26 vector expressing Wuhan-strain SARS-CoV-2 spike. There are 18 residues in the CDR3. CDR1 and CDR2 (germline): LGHDT, YNNKEL (reference sequence). Trimming cost V 4 bases and J 10 bases, with 30 bases left between them.

The sample here was peripheral blood, taken in a trial of Ad26.COV2.S vaccine versus placebo. This receptor was obtained from a person aged 18-60 years who received the Ad26.COV2.S COVID-19 vaccine or a placebo. The chain links TRBV3-1 (or the pseudogene TRBV3-2) to TRBJ2-3; the D is unclear. The CDR3: CASSPLTVRSDTKGSQYF. The CDR3 coding sequence is TGTGCCAGCAGCCCACTAACAGTCAGATCGGATACGAAGGGATCGCAGTATTTT.